Here is one TCR beta chain with its context. This sample was taken from a study of shared clonotypes between healthy human individuals. The test was conducted at deep level. Assay used: immunoSEQ multiplex PCR; TCRdb lists only in-frame clones, some missing. The sample lists just over 2,000,000 clones, 85% to 95% occurring once. A CD45RA+ naive subset and a CD45RA-negative memory subset were split from CD4+ cells. The sample was naive CD4+ T cells sorted from blood. As for subset: CD45RA+ positively selected. This receptor was taken from a man in his late teens or twenties in good health.

This CDR3 is CATSRDRSGPYTF. The CDR3 DNA sequence: TGTGCCACCAGCAGAGACCGTTCGGGACCCTACACCTTC. This rearrangement joins TRBV15 to TRBJ1-2; D is perhaps TRBD1 (5 bases). V was clipped by 0 bases and J by 10 bases, with 12 bases between them. The CDR3 length is 13 residues. Germline CDR1 is LNHNV and CDR2 is YYDKDF (reference sequence).